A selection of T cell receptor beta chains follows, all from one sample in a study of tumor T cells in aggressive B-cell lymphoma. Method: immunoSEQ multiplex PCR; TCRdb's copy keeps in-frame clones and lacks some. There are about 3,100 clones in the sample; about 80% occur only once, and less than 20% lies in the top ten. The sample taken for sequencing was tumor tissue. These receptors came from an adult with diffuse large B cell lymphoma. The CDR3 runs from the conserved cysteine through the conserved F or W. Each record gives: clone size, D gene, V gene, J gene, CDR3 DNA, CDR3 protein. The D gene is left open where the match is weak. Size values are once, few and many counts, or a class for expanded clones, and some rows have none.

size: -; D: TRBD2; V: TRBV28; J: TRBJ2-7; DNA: TGTGCCAGCAGTTCCCCCGGGACTAGAACGGCCGAGCAGTACTTC; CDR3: CASSSPGTRTAEQYF
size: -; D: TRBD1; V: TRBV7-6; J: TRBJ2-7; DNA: TGTGCCAGCAGCTTAGCCGGGGACAGCGAGCAGTACTTC; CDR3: CASSLAGDSEQYF
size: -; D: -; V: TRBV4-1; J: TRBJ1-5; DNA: TGCGCCAGCAGCTCACAACAGGGATGGAGCAATCAGCCCCAGCATTTT; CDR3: CASSSQQGWSNQPQHF
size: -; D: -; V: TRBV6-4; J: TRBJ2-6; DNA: TGTGCCAGCAGTGAAGATGGCCGCTCTGGGGCCAACGTCCTGACTTTC; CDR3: CASSEDGRSGANVLTF
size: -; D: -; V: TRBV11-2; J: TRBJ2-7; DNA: TGTGCCAGCAGCGCAGAGGTAAGGAACGAGCAGTACTTC; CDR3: CASSAEVRNEQYF
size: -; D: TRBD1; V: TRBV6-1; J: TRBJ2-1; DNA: TGTGCCAGCATCTTGACAGGGCGGGTCTACAATGAGCAGTTCTTC; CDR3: CASILTGRVYNEQFF
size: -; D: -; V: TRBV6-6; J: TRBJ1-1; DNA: TGTGCCAGCAGACGACAGGAGAACACTGAAGCTTTCTTT; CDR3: CASRRQENTEAFF
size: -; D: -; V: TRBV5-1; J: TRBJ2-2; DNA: TGCGCCAGCAGCCTGACTAGACAGAACACCGGGGAGCTGTTTTTT; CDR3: CASSLTRQNTGELFF
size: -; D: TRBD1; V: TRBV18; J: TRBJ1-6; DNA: TGTGCCAGCTCACCCGGGACAGAATATTCACCCCTCCACTTT; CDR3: CASSPGTEYSPLHF
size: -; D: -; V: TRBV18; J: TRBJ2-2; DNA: TGTGCCAGCTCAGGCGTTGCCAGGAAGAACACCGGGGAGCTGTTTTTT; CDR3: CASSGVARKNTGELFF
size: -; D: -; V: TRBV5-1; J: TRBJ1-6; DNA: TGCGCCAGCAGCTTGGAAACTCTCTATAATTCACCCCTCCACTTT; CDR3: CASSLETLYNSPLHF
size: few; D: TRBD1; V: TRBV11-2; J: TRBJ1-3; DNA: TGTGCCAGCAGCCTCCGCCCGACAGGGCCACTGGGAAACACCATATATTTT; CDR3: CASSLRPTGPLGNTIYF
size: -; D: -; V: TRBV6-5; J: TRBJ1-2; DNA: TGTGCCAGCAGTTACGAGGGACAATATGGCTACACCTTC; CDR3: CASSYEGQYGYTF
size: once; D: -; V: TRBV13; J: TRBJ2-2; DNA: TGTGCCAGCAGCTTTGGGACATACACCGGGGAGCTGTTTTTT; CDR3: CASSFGTYTGELFF
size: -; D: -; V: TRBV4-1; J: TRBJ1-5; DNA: TGCGCCAGCAGCGAGACAGAGGGCAATCAGCCCCAGCATTTT; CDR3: CASSETEGNQPQHF
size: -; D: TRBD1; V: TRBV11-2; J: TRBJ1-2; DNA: TGTGCCAGCAACCCCGGACAGGATTATGGCTACACCTTC; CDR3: CASNPGQDYGYTF
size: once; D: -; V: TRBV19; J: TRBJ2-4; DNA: TGTGCCACGGGGGGCGCCGGACACTTAGCCAAAAACATTCAGTACTTC; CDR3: CATGGAGHLAKNIQYF
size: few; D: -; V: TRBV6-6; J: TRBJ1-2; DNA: TGTGCCAGCAGTTACTCGGGGAGCCCCGATGGCTACACCTTC; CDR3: CASSYSGSPDGYTF
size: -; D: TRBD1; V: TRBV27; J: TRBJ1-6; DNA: TGTGCCAGCAGTTGGGCCACAGGGGGCGCGAATTCACCCCTCCACTTT; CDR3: CASSWATGGANSPLHF
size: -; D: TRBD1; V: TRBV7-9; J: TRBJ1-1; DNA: TGTGCCAGCAGCTATGCGGTAACAGGGGGCGAGGCTTTCTTT; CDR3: CASSYAVTGGEAFF
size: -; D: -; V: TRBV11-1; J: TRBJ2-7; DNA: TGTGCCAGTGCTAACAGCGGCCGCTCCTACGAGCAGTACTTC; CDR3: CASANSGRSYEQYF
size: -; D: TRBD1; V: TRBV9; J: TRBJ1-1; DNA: TGTGCCAGCAGCAGGCCTGGACTGGGACAGGGGAACACTGAAGCTTTCTTT; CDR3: CASSRPGLGQGNTEAFF
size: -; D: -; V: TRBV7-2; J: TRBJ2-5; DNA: TGTGCCAGCAGCCCCAGGGTTAAAGAGACCCAGTACTTC; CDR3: CASSPRVKETQYF
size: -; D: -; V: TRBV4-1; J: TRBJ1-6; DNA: TGCGCCAGCAGCCCAATAGGGAGGGATTTTAATTCACCCCTCCACTTT; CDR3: CASSPIGRDFNSPLHF
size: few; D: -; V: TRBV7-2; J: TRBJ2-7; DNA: TGTGCCAGCAGCTTAGAAACAGGGACCTACGAGCAGTACTTC; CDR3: CASSLETGTYEQYF
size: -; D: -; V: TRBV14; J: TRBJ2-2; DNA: TGTGCCAGCAGGGCGCGGGGCACCGGGGAGCTGTTTTTT; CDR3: CASRARGTGELFF
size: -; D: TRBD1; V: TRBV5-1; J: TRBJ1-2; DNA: TGCGCCAGCAGCTTACAGGGGGCAGATGGCTACACCTTC; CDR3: CASSLQGADGYTF
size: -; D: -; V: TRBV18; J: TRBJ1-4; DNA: TGTGCCAGCTCACTACAGGGAGACACTAATGAAAAACTGTTTTTT; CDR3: CASSLQGDTNEKLFF